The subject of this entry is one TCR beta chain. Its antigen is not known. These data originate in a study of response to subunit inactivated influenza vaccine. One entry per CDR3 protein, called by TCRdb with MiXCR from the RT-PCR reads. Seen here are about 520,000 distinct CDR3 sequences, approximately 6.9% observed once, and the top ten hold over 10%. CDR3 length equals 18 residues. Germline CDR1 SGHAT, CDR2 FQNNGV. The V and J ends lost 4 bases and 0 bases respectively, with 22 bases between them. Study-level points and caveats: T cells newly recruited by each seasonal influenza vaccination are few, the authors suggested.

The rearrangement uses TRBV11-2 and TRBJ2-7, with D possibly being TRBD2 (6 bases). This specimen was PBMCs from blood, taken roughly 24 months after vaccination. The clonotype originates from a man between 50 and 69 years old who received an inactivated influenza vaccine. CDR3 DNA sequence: TGTGCCAGCAGCTCCTCCGGGGGTCGGGGACTTTTCTCCTACGAGCAGTACTTC. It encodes CASSSSGGRGLFSYEQYF.